This T cell receptor (beta chain) was captured by sequencing in a study of response to subunit inactivated influenza vaccine. In TCRdb, the RT-PCR reads were re-called with MiXCR into one record per CDR3 protein. The sample carries about 150,000 distinct CDR3 sequences, about 10% recorded once. The CDR3 length is 14 residues. The sequence came from a man between 50 and 75 years old who received an inactivated influenza vaccine. This chain connects TRBV12-3 or TRBV12-4 to TRBJ2-4, with unresolved D. Source: CD8+ T cells sorted from PBMCs, taken 23 to 25 months after vaccination. In DNA, the CDR3 is TGTGCGAGCTCGCCAATTCAAGGGTTAAAGATTCAGTACTTC. This codes for CASSPIQGLKIQYF.